The 27 T cell receptor beta chains below were found in one sample sequenced in a study of vaccination effects on CD4 cells after COVID-19. Their antigens are not known. Profiling relied on immunoSEQ multiplex PCR, and the TCRdb table lists in-frame clones only, not all of them. The table has about 19,000 clones, roughly four fifths seen once. Expansion of antigen-specific CD4+ T cells with viral peptide pools was carried out by the ViraFEST assay before sequencing. Culture proceeded for approximately nine days, and CD4+ T cells were then isolated. Confirmation by PCR established that the person had SARS-CoV-2 infection between March and December 2020. The sequencing used CD4+ T cells from PBMCs cultured with SARS-CoV-2 spike peptides, collected before COVID-19 vaccination. The receptors were gathered from a human donor who had a prior SARS-CoV-2 infection.

The chain uses TRBV28 and TRBJ2-1; no firm D call. This CDR3 spans 12 amino acids. V was clipped by 3 bases and J by 8 bases, with 8 bases between them. CDR1 MDHEN and CDR2 SYDVKM come from the germline V gene. This CDR3 is CASSFGAYEQFF. As DNA, the CDR3 is TGTGCCAGCAGTTTTGGAGCGTATGAGCAGTTCTTC.

The chain carries TRBV3-1 (or the pseudogene TRBV3-2) and TRBJ2-4; D is undetermined. The germline V gene has CDR1 LGHDT and CDR2 YNNKEL (reference sequence). V was shortened by 3 bases and J by 5 bases, with 5 bases between the two germline ends. This CDR3 region has 12 residues. The CDR3 DNA reads TGTGCCAGCAGCCAGGCAGAAAACATTCAGTACTTC. This translates into CASSQAENIQYF.

This clone has more than one count but fewer than ten. The chain recombines TRBV3-1 (or the pseudogene TRBV3-2) with TRBJ1-5; D is ambiguous. Germline values: CDR1 LGHDT, CDR2 YNNKEL (reference sequence). V was trimmed by 4 bases and J by 6 bases, leaving 22 bases between them. The CDR3 consists of 17 residues. The CDR3 DNA follows: TGTGCCAGCAGCCCCCGGCCTTCCGTGGGGTATCGTCAGCCCCAGCATTTT. It translates to CASSPRPSVGYRQPQHF.

The chain recombines TRBV4-1 with TRBJ1-2, with 8 positions matching TRBD1. V trimming: 3 bases; J trimming: 4 bases; junction bases outside the gene matches: 7. Germline V CDR1 and CDR2: MGHRA, YSYEKL. There are 15 residues in the CDR3. Here the CDR3 reads CASSHPPGGVYGYTF. The DNA of the CDR3 is TGCGCCAGCAGCCATCCCCCAGGGGGCGTCTATGGCTACACCTTC.

The chain recombines TRBV6-5 with TRBJ1-2; D ambiguous. Germline V gene sequence: CDR1 MNHEY, CDR2 SVGAGI. Trimming shortened V by 2 bases and J by 5 bases, and 9 bases separated the two germline ends. The CDR3 runs to 13 residues. The CDR3 sequence is CASSYDGLYGYTF. In nucleotides, the CDR3 is TGTGCCAGCAGTTACGACGGCCTATATGGCTACACCTTC.

The table lists this clone with a count of one. The J gene is TRBJ1-5, the V gene TRBV5-8, with 9 bases that match TRBD1. This CDR3 spans 16 amino acids. J gave up 9 bases and V 4 bases, and 14 bases lay outside the gene matches. Germline V CDR1 and CDR2: SGHTS, YDEGEE. CDR3 sequence (DNA): TGTGCCAGCAGCACTGACGGGACAGGGACCGAAATGCCCCAGCATTTT. It codes for CASSTDGTGTEMPQHF.

This chain joins TRBV5-4 and TRBJ2-5; possible D gene TRBD1, 5 bases. The CDR3 totals 13 residues. V was shortened by 4 bases and J by 2 bases, with 9 bases between the two germline ends. Germline CDR1 is SGHNT and CDR2 is YYREEE (reference sequence). The CDR3, as DNA: TGTGCCAGCAGCCCGGACATGCAAGAGACCCAGTACTTC. Translation gives CASSPDMQETQYF.

The rearrangement uses TRBV3-1 (or the pseudogene TRBV3-2) and TRBJ2-3, with TRBD2 matching 8 bases. The J segment lost 4 bases and the V segment lost 3 bases, leaving 6 bases of the junction unmatched. The CDR3 spans 15 residues. In germline, CDR1 is LGHDT, CDR2 YNNKEL (reference sequence). CDR3 DNA sequence: TGTGCCAGCAGCCAGCCCGGGAGGGGGGCAGATACGCAGTATTTT. It is translated as CASSQPGRGADTQYF.

This chain links TRBV5-4 with TRBJ2-5; 11 bases agree with TRBD1. Germline CDR1 reads SGHNT; CDR2 reads YYREEE (reference sequence). V trimming: 4 bases; J trimming: 8 bases; junction bases outside the gene matches: 10. CDR3 length: 15 residues. This CDR3 reads CASSRGQGARETQYF. The CDR3 DNA is TGTGCCAGCAGCCGCGGACAGGGGGCGAGAGAAACCCAGTACTTC.

The V call is TRBV6-5, the J call TRBJ1-4; no reliable D call. Germline CDR1 MNHEY, CDR2 SVGAGI. Trimming stripped 0 bases from V and 2 bases from J, with 7 bases between. The CDR3 consists of 15 residues. CDR3 sequence reads: CASSYSSGTNEKLFF. CDR3 nucleotides: TGTGCCAGCAGTTACTCGAGTGGGACTAATGAAAAACTGTTTTTT.

This clone turned up a few times. The chain recombines TRBV3-1 (or the pseudogene TRBV3-2) with TRBJ2-5; 8 nucleotides match TRBD2. The germline CDR1 and CDR2 sequences are LGHDT and YNNKEL (reference sequence). J was trimmed by 4 bases and V by 6 bases; bases with no gene match: 10. CDR3 length: 15 residues. The DNA of the CDR3 is TGTGCCAGCAGTCCCCCGGGGGGGTTGACAGAGACCCAGTACTTC. Protein product: CASSPPGGLTETQYF.

The CDR3 DNA sequence: TGTGCCAGCAGCTTTGAGGGGAGCTCCTACGAGCAGTACTTC. Translating it yields CASSFEGSSYEQYF. The chain combines TRBV5-4 with TRBJ2-7; either TRBD1 or TRBD2 may fit D (5 bases each). CDR3 length: 14 amino acids. V lost 2 bases and J 0 bases, leaving 9 bases between the germline ends. CDR1 and CDR2 (germline): SGHNT, YYREEE (reference sequence).

The chain joins TRBV11-3 to TRBJ1-1; possible D gene TRBD1, 6 bases. Trimming pared 5 bases from V and 5 bases from J, leaving 18 bases between. From germline, CDR1 is SGHNT and CDR2 YENEEA. The CDR3 totals 15 residues. The CDR3 loop reads CASSPRARGATEAFF. As DNA, the CDR3 is TGTGCCAGCAGCCCCCGGGCTCGGGGGGCGACTGAAGCTTTCTTT.

The J gene is TRBJ2-7, the V gene TRBV27, with TRBD1 as a possible D gene (5 bases). Trimming cost V 2 bases and J 6 bases, with 20 bases left between them. The CDR3 has 16 residues. Germline loops: CDR1 MNHEY, CDR2 SMNVEV (reference sequence). The DNA of the CDR3 is TGTGCCAGCAGTTTAAAGGCAGGGTGGTCTTTGGGCGAGCAGTACTTC. It encodes CASSLKAGWSLGEQYF.

The rearrangement uses TRBV28 and TRBJ2-3; 13 positions agree with TRBD2. V trimming: 3 bases; J trimming: 4 bases; junction bases outside the gene matches: 1. The CDR3 consists of 15 residues. The germline gives CDR1 MDHEN, CDR2 SYDVKM. CDR3 sequence reads: CASSFGLAGADTQYF. The CDR3 DNA sequence: TGTGCCAGCAGTTTCGGACTAGCGGGAGCAGATACGCAGTATTTT.

The rearrangement uses TRBV30 and TRBJ1-1; TRBD1 matches 9 bases. CDR3 length: 14 residues. Germline V gene lookup returns CDR1 GTSNPN and CDR2 SVGIG (reference sequence). The V segment lost 0 bases and the J segment 5 bases; nucleotides outside the gene matches: 4. CDR3 in amino acids: CAWSVWDRETEAFF. CDR3 nucleotides: TGTGCCTGGAGTGTATGGGACAGGGAGACTGAAGCTTTCTTT. Combining the CDR3 with reference TRBV30 and TRBJ1-1 gives the whole variable domain SQTIHQWPATLVQPVGSPLSLECTVEGTSNPNLYWYRQAAGRGLQLLFYSVGIGQISSEVPQNLSASRPQDRQFILSSKKLLLSDSGFYLCAWSVWDRETEAFFGQGTRLTVV.

The chain couples TRBV4-1 to TRBJ1-2, with 11 bases lining up with TRBD1. The germline V gene has CDR1 MGHRA and CDR2 YSYEKL. Germline trimming cut 0 bases from V and 8 bases from J; bases unmatched to any gene: 2. There are 14 residues in the CDR3. The DNA of the CDR3 is TGCGCCAGCAGCCAAGAGGGGACAGGGGGAGGCTACACCTTC. Translating it yields CASSQEGTGGGYTF.

The rearrangement links TRBV30 to TRBJ1-6, with a weak D call TRBD1 (5 bases). CDR1 and CDR2 (germline): GTSNPN, SVGIG (reference sequence). V lost 0 bases and J lost 5, with 20 bases in between. The CDR3 has 18 amino acids. CDR3 DNA: TGTGCCTGGAGTGTAGGTCAGGGCGTATATGGGCATAATTCACCCCTCCACTTT. It specifies CAWSVGQGVYGHNSPLHF.

This rearrangement joins TRBV5-1 to TRBJ1-2, with 9 positions matching TRBD1. With V trimmed by 4 bases and J by 5 bases, 3 bases remained unmatched. The CDR3 is 13 amino acids. Looked up from germline, CDR1 is SGHRS and CDR2 is YFSETQ. CDR3 region: CASSQGTGYGYTF. In nucleotides, the CDR3 is TGCGCCAGCAGCCAAGGGACAGGGTATGGCTACACCTTC. The variable domain in full, completed from reference TRBV5-1 and TRBJ1-2, reads KAGVTQTPRYLIKTRGQQVTLSCSPISGHRSVSWYQQTPGQGLQFLFEYFSETQRNKGNFPGRFSGRQFSNSRSEMNVSTLELGDSALYLCASSQGTGYGYTFGSGTRLTVV.

The chain recombines TRBV6-5 with TRBJ1-2; 7 nucleotides match TRBD1. CDR1 and CDR2 (germline): MNHEY, SVGAGI. This CDR3 comprises 15 residues. V lost 7 bases and J lost 4; bases outside the gene matches: 12. The CDR3 is CASKKFPGQSYGYTF. CDR3 bases: TGTGCCAGCAAAAAATTTCCGGGACAGAGCTATGGCTACACCTTC.

The chain employs TRBV6-5 and TRBJ1-5, with TRBD1 as a possible D gene (5 bases). The CDR3 is 14 amino acids. CDR1 is MNHEY, CDR2 SVGAGI, per germline. The V end was cut by 7 bases, the J end by 0 bases, with 10 bases between. The CDR3 coding sequence is TGTGCCAGCATTACAGGTAATAGCAATCAGCCCCAGCATTTT. Amino acid sequence: CASITGNSNQPQHF.

V and J are TRBV6-6 and TRBJ1-2; D gene ambiguous. CDR1 is MNHNY and CDR2 is SVGAGI in the germline V gene (reference sequence). This CDR3 spans 14 amino acids. The V end was cut by 0 bases, the J end by 5 bases, with 10 bases between. The CDR3 DNA is TGTGCCAGCAGTTACTCGGAGGTTTGGTATGGCTACACCTTC. Its translation is CASSYSEVWYGYTF.

The genes are TRBV5-4 and TRBJ2-7, with D tentatively TRBD1 or TRBD2 (5 bases each). Trimming removed 4 bases from V and 4 bases from J, with 15 bases in between. Germline CDR1 and CDR2: SGHNT and YYREEE (reference sequence). The CDR3 contains 14 residues. The CDR3 sequence is CASSLLEGRYEQYF. DNA for the CDR3: TGTGCCAGCAGCCTGCTTGAGGGGCGATACGAGCAGTACTTC.

The rearrangement links TRBV7-9 to TRBJ2-7; tentatively, D is TRBD1 (6 bases). This CDR3 is 12 amino acids long. Germline V CDR1 and CDR2: SEHNR, FQNEAQ (reference sequence). V gave up 4 bases and J gave up 3 bases, with 7 bases separating them. The CDR3 DNA is TGTGCCAGCAGCTCACAGGGCTACGAGCAGTACTTC. Protein product: CASSSQGYEQYF.

CDR3 protein: CASSSGLAETQYF. DNA of the CDR3: TGTGCCAGCAGCTCCGGGCTGGCGGAGACCCAGTACTTC. V usage is TRBV7-3 and J usage is TRBJ2-5; D gene unclear. Germline lookup yields CDR1 SGHTA and CDR2 FQGTGA. V was pared by 4 bases and J by 5 bases, with 11 bases between. This CDR3 contains 13 residues.

This chain uses TRBV5-1 with TRBJ2-7; D is unresolved. V lost 0 bases to trimming and J lost 1 base, with 11 bases between them. The CDR3 totals 15 residues. Germline lookup yields CDR1 SGHRS and CDR2 YFSETQ. CDR3 loop: CASSLEDIRSYEQYF. The DNA of the CDR3 is TGCGCCAGCAGCTTGGAAGACATTCGTTCCTACGAGCAGTACTTC. The variable domain in full, completed from reference TRBV5-1 and TRBJ2-7, reads KAGVTQTPRYLIKTRGQQVTLSCSPISGHRSVSWYQQTPGQGLQFLFEYFSETQRNKGNFPGRFSGRQFSNSRSEMNVSTLELGDSALYLCASSLEDIRSYEQYFGPGTRLTVT.

The rearrangement links TRBV12-3 or TRBV12-4 to TRBJ1-5, with D perhaps TRBD1 (5 bases). V lost 6 bases, J lost 8 bases, and 14 bases lay in between. The CDR3 loop spans 13 amino acids. The CDR3 sequence: CASSPDKSKPQHF. CDR3 nucleotide sequence: TGTGCCAGCAGCCCGGACAAATCGAAGCCCCAGCATTTT.